These 21 T cell receptor beta chains were all obtained from the same sample, sequenced in a study of blood T cell repertoires in COVID-19. Libraries were prepared by immunoSEQ multiplex PCR; TCRdb keeps only in-frame clonotypes and omits some of them. The sample holds 310,000 or so clones, more than 70% seen once. The sequencing sample was made of peripheral blood. The receptors originated from a man between 18 and 29 years old who had recovered from COVID-19.

V gene TRBV18 combines with J gene TRBJ1-2, with 7 bases matching TRBD1. Germline CDR1 KGHSH, CDR2 LQKENI. The CDR3 is made up of 13 amino acids. V shed 6 bases, J shed 3 bases, and the junction held 4 bases outside the gene matches. The CDR3 nucleotides read TGTGCCAGCTCGCCCACAGGGGACTATGGCTACACCTTC. It is translated as CASSPTGDYGYTF. Filled out from reference TRBV18 and TRBJ1-2, the complete variable domain reads NAGVMQNPRHLVRRRGQEARLRCSPMKGHSHVYWYRQLPEEGLKFMVYLQKENIIDESGMPKERFSAEFPKEGPSILRIQQVVRGDSAAYFCASSPTGDYGYTFGSGTRLTVV.

V and J are TRBV9 and TRBJ2-6; D is unresolved. CDR3 length: 16 amino acids. V dropped 4 bases and J dropped 4 bases, with 15 bases sitting between them. Germline V gives CDR1 SGDLS, CDR2 YYNGEE. The CDR3 sequence: CASSPSGGAGANVLTF. The DNA of the CDR3 is TGTGCCAGCAGCCCATCGGGTGGTGCCGGGGCCAACGTCCTGACTTTC. The full variable domain, with the rest looked up from reference TRBV9 and TRBJ2-6, is DSGVTQTPKHLITATGQRVTLRCSPRSGDLSVYWYQQSLDQGLQFLIQYYNGEERAKGNILERFSAQQFPDLHSELNLSSLELGDSALYFCASSPSGGAGANVLTFGAGSRLTVL.

The V and J genes are TRBV6-5 and TRBJ1-5; 7 bases align to TRBD1. This CDR3 region has 13 residues. V was pared by 7 bases and J by 4 bases, with 4 bases of the junction left unmatched. The germline V gene encodes CDR1 MNHEY and CDR2 SVGAGI. As DNA, the CDR3 is TGTGCCAGCAAGGGACAGTTTAATCAGCCCCAGCATTTT. Protein: CASKGQFNQPQHF.

The genes are TRBV29-1 and TRBJ1-2; D is uncertain. Trimming pared 4 bases from V and 4 bases from J, leaving 19 bases between. Germline assignment: CDR1 SQVTM and CDR2 ANQGSEA. This CDR3 has 15 residues. The CDR3 spells CSVVNGLTTGYGYTF. DNA of the CDR3: TGCAGCGTTGTCAATGGACTCACAACGGGCTATGGCTACACCTTC.

This clone showed up just once. This sequence joins TRBV6-5 and TRBJ2-1; 12 nucleotides line up with TRBD2. V lost 6 bases to trimming and J lost 6 bases; unmatched junction nucleotides: 6. The CDR3 has 15 residues. In germline, CDR1 is MNHEY, CDR2 SVGAGI. The CDR3 protein is CASSSGLAGLNEQFF. Written as DNA, the CDR3 is TGTGCCAGCAGCTCAGGACTAGCGGGACTCAATGAGCAGTTCTTC.

This chain joins TRBV7-8 and TRBJ2-2, with 8 positions matching TRBD2. Germline CDR1 reads SGHVS; CDR2 reads FQNEAQ. This CDR3 spans 17 amino acids. J was trimmed by 0 bases and V by 4 bases; bases with no gene match: 7. The CDR3: CASSSDLAGSNTGELFF. CDR3 nucleotides: TGTGCCAGCAGCTCCGATTTAGCGGGATCGAACACCGGGGAGCTGTTTTTT.

This clone was observed a single time. The rearrangement joins TRBV27 to TRBJ1-2; D gene uncertain. Trimming stripped 5 bases from V and 2 bases from J, with 12 bases between. Germline V lookup: CDR1 MNHEY, CDR2 SMNVEV (reference sequence). CDR3 length: 14 residues. As DNA, the CDR3 is TGTGCCAGCAGTCCCTCTCCCAGGAACTATGGCTACACCTTC. As protein: CASSPSPRNYGYTF.

The chain couples TRBV30 to TRBJ2-5; TRBD2 aligns across 7 bases. This CDR3 contains 15 residues. With V trimmed by 7 bases and J by 2 bases, 13 bases remained unmatched. Germline loops: CDR1 GTSNPN, CDR2 SVGIG (reference sequence). The CDR3 sequence is CASDGEAGWQETQYF. The DNA for the CDR3 is TGTGCCTCGGATGGGGAAGCGGGATGGCAAGAGACCCAGTACTTC.

The rearrangement links TRBV6-5 to TRBJ1-1; 9 nucleotides line up with TRBD1. The CDR3 is made up of 15 amino acids. Germline trimming cut 6 bases from V and 3 bases from J; bases unmatched to any gene: 8. Germline V lookup: CDR1 MNHEY, CDR2 SVGAGI. CDR3 bases: TGTGCCAGCAGCGTACAGGGGGCTGGGTACACTGAAGCTTTCTTT. Residues: CASSVQGAGYTEAFF.

The V call is TRBV14, the J call TRBJ2-3; D may be TRBD1 (5 bases). The V gene's germline CDR1 is SGHDN and CDR2 FVKESK. The V gene lost 3 bases and the J gene lost 2 bases, with 6 bases spanning the gap. There are 13 residues in the CDR3. The CDR3 DNA is TGTGCCAGCAGCCAGGACAACACAGATACGCAGTATTTT. Protein sequence: CASSQDNTDTQYF.

CDR3 in amino acids: CSVEERPLGVGGQFF. CDR3 in DNA: TGCAGCGTTGAAGAGAGACCCCTCGGGGTAGGTGGGCAGTTCTTC. This rearrangement joins TRBV29-1 to TRBJ2-1; weak D call: TRBD2 (5 bases). Looked up from germline, CDR1 is SQVTM and CDR2 is ANQGSEA. The CDR3 covers 15 residues. The V gene lost 0 bases and the J gene lost 12 bases, with 21 bases spanning the gap.

The chain uses TRBV4-1 and TRBJ1-1; maybe TRBD1 (5 bases). The germline V and J ends were trimmed by 3 bases and 5 bases, with 16 bases remaining between them. The CDR3 consists of 15 residues. Germline assignment: CDR1 MGHRA and CDR2 YSYEKL. The CDR3, as DNA: TGCGCCAGCAGCCACCGGCTGGGGGGGGTGACTGAAGCTTTCTTT. It yields the protein CASSHRLGGVTEAFF.

The chain is built from TRBV10-1 and TRBJ2-2; D perhaps matches TRBD2 (7 bases). The germline V and J ends were trimmed by 8 bases and 1 base, with 11 bases remaining between them. CDR3 length equals 14 residues. CDR1 and CDR2 (germline): WNHNN, SYGVQD (reference sequence). Written as DNA, the CDR3 is TGCGCCAGCGGTAGGGGGGGGAACACCGGGGAGCTGTTTTTT. Amino acid sequence: CASGRGGNTGELFF.

This chain connects TRBV5-1 to TRBJ2-2; TRBD1 matches 7 bases. The CDR3 runs 14 residues. Germline V gene lookup returns CDR1 SGHRS and CDR2 YFSETQ. V lost 7 bases to trimming and J lost 3 bases; unmatched junction nucleotides: 6. The CDR3 DNA follows: TGCGCCAGCGGGCCGGGACAGTACACCGGGGAGCTGTTTTTT. Its protein product is CASGPGQYTGELFF.

The V call is TRBV7-9, the J call TRBJ1-2; 8 positions agree with TRBD1. CDR3 size: 12 residues. With 1 base clipped from V and 10 bases from J, the junction kept 2 bases outside the gene matches. Per the germline V gene, CDR1 is SEHNR and CDR2 is FQNEAQ (reference sequence). In DNA form, the CDR3 reads TGTGCCAGCAGCTTAGGGGACAGGTTCTACACCTTC. This encodes CASSLGDRFYTF.

The chain is built from TRBV7-9 and TRBJ1-5, with 8 nucleotides matching TRBD1. Germline lookup yields CDR1 SEHNR and CDR2 FQNEAQ (reference sequence). There are 15 residues in the CDR3. Germline trimming cut 4 bases from V and 4 bases from J; bases unmatched to any gene: 6. CDR3 DNA sequence: TGTGCCAGCAGCTCGGACAGGGAGGGGAATCAGCCCCAGCATTTT. It yields the protein CASSSDREGNQPQHF.

The sample holds a few counts of this clone. The chain has TRBV6-5 and TRBJ2-1; 8 positions match TRBD1. Germline V gene lookup returns CDR1 MNHEY and CDR2 SVGAGI. V lost 6 bases, J lost 7 bases, and 8 bases stayed unmatched. This CDR3 comprises 14 residues. Here the CDR3 DNA reads TGTGCCAGCAGCCTCCGGACAGGGTGGAATGAGCAGTTCTTC. This codes for CASSLRTGWNEQFF.

The V gene is TRBV4-1, the J gene TRBJ2-1; unclear D gene. The CDR3 spans 15 residues. Per germline, CDR1 MGHRA and CDR2 YSYEKL. Trimming shortened V by 6 bases and J by 0 bases, and 12 bases separated the two germline ends. The CDR3 bases are TGCGCCAGCAGTGGATGGAGTGTCTCCTACAATGAGCAGTTCTTC. It codes for CASSGWSVSYNEQFF.

The rearrangement joins TRBV12-3 or TRBV12-4 to TRBJ2-7; 10 bases align to TRBD1. The CDR3 runs 13 residues. After removal of 6 bases from V and 5 bases from J, the junction contained 4 bases not matched to a gene. CDR3 residues: CASRIGTGDEQYF. The CDR3, as DNA: TGTGCCAGCAGGATCGGGACAGGGGACGAGCAGTACTTC.

The genes are TRBV19 and TRBJ1-6, with a possible D match to TRBD1 (5 bases). Per the germline V gene, CDR1 is LNHDA and CDR2 is SQIVND (reference sequence). The CDR3 is made up of 15 amino acids. The ends were cut back, 4 bases at V and 9 bases at J, with 16 bases in the middle. CDR3 loop: CASSTLQGSGSPLHF. DNA of the CDR3: TGTGCCAGTAGTACCCTCCAGGGCTCCGGTTCACCCCTCCACTTT.

The gene calls are TRBV25-1 and TRBJ2-5; no reliable D call. The CDR3 totals 13 residues. Germline V gene data show CDR1 as MGHDK and CDR2 as SYGVNS. V lost 0 bases to trimming and J lost 4 bases, with 6 bases between them. This CDR3 is CASSEYGRETQYF. Here the CDR3 DNA reads TGTGCCAGCAGTGAATATGGCAGAGAGACCCAGTACTTC.